These 10 T cell receptor beta chains were sequenced from one sample in a study of beta chain features in type 1 diabetes. Of the isolated RNA, all was reverse transcribed, and so the sequenced material was expressed TCRB transcripts. Profiling relied on immunoSEQ multiplex PCR, and the TCRdb table lists in-frame clones only, not all of them. The profile shows 200,000 to 250,000 clones, roughly 13% of them singletons. Source material: naive CD4+ T cells from blood. The receptors come from a woman aged 40 to 50 in good health.

Turning to this clone: The junction and the germline gene differ at one end; a read error may be behind it. The rearrangement joins TRBV7-7 to TRBJ2-7; 8 bases match TRBD2. The CDR3 runs to 13 residues. Germline assignment: CDR1 SSHAT and CDR2 FNYEAQ (reference sequence). The CDR3 region is CASSAGLAYEQYF. The CDR3 region has the DNA TGTGCTAGCAGCGCGGGACTAGCCTACGAGCAGTACTTC.

This clone was detected a few times. The chain is built from TRBV5-4 and TRBJ2-3; TRBD2 matches at 10 bases. The V and J ends lost 3 bases and 4 bases, in that order; junction bases with no gene match: 2. In germline, CDR1 is SGHNT, CDR2 YYREEE (reference sequence). There are 14 residues in the CDR3. This CDR3 reads CASSWGTSADTQYF. CDR3 DNA sequence: TGTGCCAGCAGCTGGGGGACTAGCGCAGATACGCAGTATTTT.

In this sample, this clone turned up a few times. This chain connects TRBV2 to TRBJ1-4; the match to TRBD1 covers 8 bases. CDR1 and CDR2 from the germline V gene are SNHLY and FYNNEI. V gave up 7 bases and J gave up 7 bases; unmatched junction bases: 8. The CDR3 is 14 amino acids. The CDR3 bases are TGTGCCAGCAATTCTCGGGACAGGAGTGAAAAACTGTTTTTT. Its translation: CASNSRDRSEKLFF.

This clone was recorded a few times. This rearrangement joins TRBV5-1 to TRBJ2-7; 7 nucleotides align to TRBD1. The CDR3 length is 14 residues. V was clipped by 3 bases and J by 4 bases; unmatched bases: 7. Germline V CDR1 and CDR2: SGHRS, YFSETQ. DNA of the CDR3: TGCGCCAGCAGCTCAGAACAGGGGAAGTACGAGCAGTACTTC. Its protein is CASSSEQGKYEQYF.

The chain combines TRBV6-5 with TRBJ2-3; a weak D match, TRBD2 (6 bases). Germline CDR1 MNHEY, CDR2 SVGAGI. There are 14 residues in the CDR3. The ends were cut back, 0 bases at V and 4 bases at J, with 8 bases in the middle. For the CDR3, the DNA is TGTGCCAGCAGTTACTCGGGCGGGGCAGATACGCAGTATTTT. Encoded protein: CASSYSGGADTQYF.

The chain employs TRBV10-1 and TRBJ1-5; D is unclear. V was cut by 3 bases and J by 5 bases, with 5 bases left in between. The CDR3 extends over 12 amino acids. CDR1 and CDR2 (germline): WNHNN, SYGVQD (reference sequence). This CDR3 reads CASSEADQPQHF. In DNA, the CDR3 is TGCGCCAGCAGTGAAGCTGATCAGCCCCAGCATTTT.

This clone turned up a few times. CDR3 bases: TGCAGCGTCCCGAGGGCGGAAACTAGCGGACCACACTACAATGAGCAGTTCTTC. Translating it yields CSVPRAETSGPHYNEQFF. The rearrangement joins TRBV29-1 to TRBJ2-1; 8 bases map to TRBD2. V dropped 6 bases and J dropped 3; count of bases not matched to a gene: 19. This CDR3 region has 18 residues. The germline CDR1 and CDR2 sequences are SQVTM and ANQGSEA.

This chain uses TRBV7-2 with TRBJ2-3; the D gene is possibly TRBD1 (5 bases). The CDR3 loop spans 12 amino acids. The V gene lost 5 bases and the J gene lost 6 bases, with 9 bases spanning the gap. Germline CDR1 is SGHTA and CDR2 is FQGNSA. The CDR3 reads CASSPRGDTQYF. The CDR3 nucleotides are TGTGCCAGCAGCCCAAGGGGCGATACGCAGTATTTT.

V gene TRBV2 combines with J gene TRBJ2-1, with D hard to call. The CDR3 has 15 residues. The germline V gene encodes CDR1 SNHLY and CDR2 FYNNEI. V was clipped by 5 bases and J by 0 bases, with 11 bases between them. CDR3 in DNA: TGTGCCAGCAGTCCGTACTTGAGCTCCTACAATGAGCAGTTCTTC. It codes for CASSPYLSSYNEQFF.

This clone was seen a handful of times. V gene TRBV6-1 combines with J gene TRBJ2-5; TRBD1 matches 7 bases. The junction had 8 bases not matched to a gene; V was cut back by 5 bases and J by 2 bases. CDR3 length: 15 residues. Germline CDR1 and CDR2: MNHNS and SASEGT. CDR3 bases: TGTGCCAGCAGTTGGACCCGGGACAGACAAGAGACCCAGTACTTC. This codes for CASSWTRDRQETQYF.